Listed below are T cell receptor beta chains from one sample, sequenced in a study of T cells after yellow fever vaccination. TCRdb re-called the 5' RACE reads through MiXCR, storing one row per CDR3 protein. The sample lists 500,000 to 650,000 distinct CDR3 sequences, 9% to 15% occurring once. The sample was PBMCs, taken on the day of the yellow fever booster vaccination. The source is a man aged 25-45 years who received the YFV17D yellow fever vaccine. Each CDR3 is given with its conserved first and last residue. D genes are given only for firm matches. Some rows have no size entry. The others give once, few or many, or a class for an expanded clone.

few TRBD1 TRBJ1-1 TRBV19 TGTGCCAGTAGTATGATTCAGGGGGCAATCACTGAAGCTTTCTTT CASSMIQGAITEAFF
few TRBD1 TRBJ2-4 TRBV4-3 TGCGCCAGCAGCCAAGTCGAGACAGGGGCCAAAAACATTCAGTACTTC CASSQVETGAKNIQYF
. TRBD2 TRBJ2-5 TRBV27 TGTGCCAGCATGTTAGCGGGAGGACAAGAGACCCAGTACTTC CASMLAGGQETQYF
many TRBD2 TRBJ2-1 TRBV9 TGTGCCAGCAGTTCGTTAGGGACTAGCGGGGACTCCTACAATGAGCAGTTCTTC CASSSLGTSGDSYNEQFF
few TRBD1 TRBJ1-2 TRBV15 TGTGCCACCAGCAGGGGGACAGCCGCCAGCTACACCTTC CATSRGTAASYTF
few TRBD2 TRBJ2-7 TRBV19 TGTGCCAGTAGTCGCGGGACTAGCGGGAGTTTCTCCTACGAGCAGTACTTC CASSRGTSGSFSYEQYF
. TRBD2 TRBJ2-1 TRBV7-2 TGTGCCAGCAGCTTAGGACTAGCGAAGTTCTTC CASSLGLAKFF
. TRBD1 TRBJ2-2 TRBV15 TGTGCCACCAGCAGAGAGACAGGGCTGGGCGGGGAGCTGTTTTTT CATSRETGLGGELFF
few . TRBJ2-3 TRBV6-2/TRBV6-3 TGTGCCAGCAGCCTCCTCGCCCGCGTCAACACAGATACGCAGTATTTT CASSLLARVNTDTQYF
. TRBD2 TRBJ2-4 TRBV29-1 TGCAGCGTTGCGGGGGGAGGAAACATTCAGTACTTC CSVAGGGNIQYF
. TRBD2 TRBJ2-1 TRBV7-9 TGTGCCAGCAGCTTTGGGGAGGGGAGAACCTACAATGAGCAGTTCTTC CASSFGEGRTYNEQFF
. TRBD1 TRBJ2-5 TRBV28 TGTGCCAGCAGGGACAGGCGGTTGCTGAGGACCCAGTACTTC CASRDRRLLRTQYF
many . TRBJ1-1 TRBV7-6 TGTGCCAGCAGCTTGGGACGGGGCTTGGGCACTGAAGCTTTCTTT CASSLGRGLGTEAFF
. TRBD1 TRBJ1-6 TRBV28 TGTGCCAGCAGTGACGGGACAGGGGCAAATTCACCCCTCCACTTT CASSDGTGANSPLHF
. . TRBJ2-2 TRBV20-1 TGCAGTGCCCCCGGACAGCAGAGGGACACCGGGGAGCTGTTTTTT CSAPGQQRDTGELFF
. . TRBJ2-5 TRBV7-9 TGTGCCAGCAGCCCTAGGACTATCTGGGAGACCCAGTACTTC CASSPRTIWETQYF
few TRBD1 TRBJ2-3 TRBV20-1 TGCAGTGCCGGACAGGGTCCTAGCACAGATACGCAGTATTTT CSAGQGPSTDTQYF
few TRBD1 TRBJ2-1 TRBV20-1 TGCAGTGCCCTTATAAGGGGGCATGAGCAGTTCTTC CSALIRGHEQFF
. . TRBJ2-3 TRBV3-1 TGTGCCAGCAGCCAAGTGACACATACGCAGTATTTT CASSQVTHTQYF
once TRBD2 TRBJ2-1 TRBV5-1 TGCGCCAGCAGCCAGAACACCCTAGCGGGAGTGAGTTATGAGCAGTTCTTC CASSQNTLAGVSYEQFF
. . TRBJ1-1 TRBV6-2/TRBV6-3 TGTGCCAGCACCCGGACGGCCGCGAACACTGAAGCTTTCTTT CASTRTAANTEAFF
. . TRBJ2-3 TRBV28 TGTGCCAGCAGTTTAAGCGGCCTCACAGATACGCAGTATTTT CASSLSGLTDTQYF
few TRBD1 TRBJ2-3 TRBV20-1 TGCAGTGCTATGACAGGGAAGGGAAACACAGATACGCAGTATTTT CSAMTGKGNTDTQYF
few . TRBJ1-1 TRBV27 TGTGCCAGCAGTTGGGGGGCTGAAGCTTTCTTT CASSWGAEAFF
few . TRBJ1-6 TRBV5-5 TGTGCCAGCAGCTGGGGGAGGGTCGGATCACCCCTCCACTTT CASSWGRVGSPLHF
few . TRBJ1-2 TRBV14 TGTGCCAGCAGCCAAGATATCGGGGGCGGCTACACCTTC CASSQDIGGGYTF